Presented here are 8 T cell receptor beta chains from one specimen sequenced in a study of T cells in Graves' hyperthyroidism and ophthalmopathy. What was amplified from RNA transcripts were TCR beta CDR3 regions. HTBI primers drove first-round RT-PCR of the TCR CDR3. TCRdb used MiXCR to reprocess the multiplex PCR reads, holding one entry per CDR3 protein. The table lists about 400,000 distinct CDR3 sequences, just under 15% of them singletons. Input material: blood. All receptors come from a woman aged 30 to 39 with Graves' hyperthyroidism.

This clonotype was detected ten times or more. As DNA, the CDR3 is TGTGCCAGCTCACCGGGACAGAATCAGCCCCAGCATTTT. Translated, it gives CASSPGQNQPQHF. This rearrangement joins TRBV18 to TRBJ1-5, with TRBD1 matching 7 bases. Germline V CDR1 and CDR2: KGHSH, LQKENI. The CDR3 loop spans 13 amino acids. J gave up 4 bases and V 3 bases, and 0 bases lay outside the gene matches.

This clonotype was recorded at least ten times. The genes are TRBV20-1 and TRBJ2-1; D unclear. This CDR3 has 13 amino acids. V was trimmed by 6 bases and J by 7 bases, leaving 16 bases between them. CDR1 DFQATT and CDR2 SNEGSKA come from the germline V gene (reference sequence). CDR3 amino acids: CSAPEAYPNEQFF. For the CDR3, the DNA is TGCAGTGCCCCAGAGGCCTATCCTAATGAGCAGTTCTTC.

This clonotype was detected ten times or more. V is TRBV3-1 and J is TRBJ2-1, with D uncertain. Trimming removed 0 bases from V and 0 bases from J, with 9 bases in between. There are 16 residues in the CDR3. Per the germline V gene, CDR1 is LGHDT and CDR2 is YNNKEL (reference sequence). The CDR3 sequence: CASSQDFLHSYNEQFF. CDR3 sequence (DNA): TGTGCCAGCAGCCAAGATTTCCTCCACTCCTACAATGAGCAGTTCTTC.

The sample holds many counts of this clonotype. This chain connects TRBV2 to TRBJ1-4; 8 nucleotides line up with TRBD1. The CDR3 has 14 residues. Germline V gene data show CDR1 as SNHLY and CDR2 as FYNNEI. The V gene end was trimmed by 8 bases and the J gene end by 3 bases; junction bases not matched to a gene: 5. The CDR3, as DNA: TGTGCCAGCGCAGGACAGGGTGCTAATGAAAAACTGTTTTTT. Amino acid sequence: CASAGQGANEKLFF. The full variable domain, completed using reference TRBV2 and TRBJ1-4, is EPEVTQTPSHQVTQMGQEVILRCVPISNHLYFYWYRQILGQKVEFLVSFYNNEISEKSEIFDDQFSVERPDGSNFTLKIRSTKLEDSAMYFCASAGQGANEKLFFGSGTQLSVL.

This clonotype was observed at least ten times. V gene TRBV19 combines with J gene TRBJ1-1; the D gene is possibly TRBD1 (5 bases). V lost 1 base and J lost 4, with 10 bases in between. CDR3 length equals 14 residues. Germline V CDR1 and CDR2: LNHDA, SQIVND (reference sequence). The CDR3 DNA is TGTGCCAGTAGTATAGCGGTTGGGGGCACTGAAGCTTTCTTT. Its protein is CASSIAVGGTEAFF.

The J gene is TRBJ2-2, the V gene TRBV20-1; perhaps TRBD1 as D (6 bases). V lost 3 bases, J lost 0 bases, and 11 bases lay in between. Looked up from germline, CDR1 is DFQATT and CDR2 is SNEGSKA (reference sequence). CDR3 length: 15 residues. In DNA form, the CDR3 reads TGCAGTGCTAGTGAGGGACACACGAACACCGGGGAGCTGTTTTTT. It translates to CSASEGHTNTGELFF.

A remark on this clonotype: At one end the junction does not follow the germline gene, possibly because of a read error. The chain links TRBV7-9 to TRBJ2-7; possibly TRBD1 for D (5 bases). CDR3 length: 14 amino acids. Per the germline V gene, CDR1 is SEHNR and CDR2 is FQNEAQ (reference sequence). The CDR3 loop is CVSSPTGAPYEQYF. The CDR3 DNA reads TGTGTCAGCAGCCCCACTGGGGCCCCCTACGAGCAGTACTTC.

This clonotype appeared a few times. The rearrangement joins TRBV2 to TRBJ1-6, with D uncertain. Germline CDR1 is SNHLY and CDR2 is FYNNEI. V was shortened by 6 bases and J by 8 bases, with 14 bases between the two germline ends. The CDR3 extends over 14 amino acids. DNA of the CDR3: TGTGCCAGCAGAACGGACGGAGTCTATTCACCCCTCCACTTT. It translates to CASRTDGVYSPLHF.